A selection of T cell receptor beta chains follows, all from one sample in a study of cytomegalovirus exposure and HLA in healthy donors. TCRdb's copy holds only in-frame clones and misses some; the assay was immunoSEQ multiplex PCR. The sample shows just over 150,000 clones, 70% to 90% of them seen only once. Sequencing used PBMCs. These receptors came from a woman in her late teens or twenties in good health and CMV-seronegative. The CDR3 runs from the conserved cysteine through the conserved F or W. Fields, in order: D gene, V gene, J gene, clone size, CDR3 DNA, CDR3 protein. D genes are given only for firm matches. Some rows have no size entry. The others give once, few or many, or a class for an expanded clone.

TRBD2	TRBV7-6	TRBJ2-3	-	TGTGCCAGCAGCTTAGGTCCTAGCGGGGGGGCTGTAGATACGCAGTATTTT	CASSLGPSGGAVDTQYF
TRBD1	TRBV7-9	TRBJ1-2	-	TGTGCCATCCTTAGCCCGGACAGGGGGGAGTACTATGGCTACACCTTC	CAILSPDRGEYYGYTF
TRBD2	TRBV4-3	TRBJ2-1	-	TGCGCCAGCAGCCAAGATCTAATAGCGGGAGGGCAACCTTGGGGTGAGCAGTTCTTC	CASSQDLIAGGQPWGEQFF
TRBD1	TRBV30	TRBJ1-5	-	TGTGCCTGGAGTGTGAGGGGGCAACAGCCCCAGCATTTT	CAWSVRGQQPQHF
-	TRBV7-2	TRBJ2-7	-	TGTGCCAGCAGCCCTTACGCTAACAGCTACGAGCAGTACTTC	CASSPYANSYEQYF
-	TRBV5-3	TRBJ2-5	-	TGTGCCAGGGCCGACAGGAGATCGTACCAAGAGACCCAGTACTTC	CARADRRSYQETQYF
TRBD1	TRBV19	TRBJ1-2	-	TGTGCCAGCGCAGGGGGGCTCCTGAACTATGGCTACACCTTC	CASAGGLLNYGYTF
TRBD1	TRBV6-5	TRBJ2-1	-	TGTGCCAGCACCCCGGGGACAGGGGTCAGAGAGCAGTTCTTC	CASTPGTGVREQFF
TRBD2	TRBV5-1	TRBJ2-1	-	TGCGCCAGCAGCTTGATGTCTAGCGGAAATGAGCAGTTCTTC	CASSLMSSGNEQFF
-	TRBV21-1	TRBJ2-5	-	TGTGCCAGCAGCATCCGGACAGGGGAGACCCAGTACTTC	CASSIRTGETQYF
-	TRBV28	TRBJ2-7	-	TGTGCCAGCAGTTTCGGAGGCAGACGTAAGGGCGAGCAGTACTTC	CASSFGGRRKGEQYF
TRBD2	TRBV5-1	TRBJ2-5	-	TGCGCCAGCAGCTGGGAGGGTTCTCTCGGCCAGTACTTC	CASSWEGSLGQYF
-	TRBV18	TRBJ1-4	-	TGTGCCAGCTCCCCGCCAGGTTCAAATGAAAAACTGTTTTTT	CASSPPGSNEKLFF
-	TRBV5-1	TRBJ2-3	-	TGCGCCAGCAGCTTGCGGGGGACTAGCACAGATACGCAGTATTTT	CASSLRGTSTDTQYF
-	TRBV7-2	TRBJ2-2	-	TGTGCCAGCAGCGGGACTCAGAACACCGGGGAGCTGTTTTTT	CASSGTQNTGELFF
-	TRBV27	TRBJ2-7	-	TGTGCCAGCAGTTTAGTGACGGGGGTCGAGCAGTACTTC	CASSLVTGVEQYF
TRBD1	TRBV7-8	TRBJ1-2	-	TGTGCCAGCAGCTTCGCCGGACAGGGGGCTAGTGGCTACACCTTC	CASSFAGQGASGYTF
TRBD2	TRBV5-1	TRBJ2-1	-	TGCGCCAGCAGCTTGGGCCTAGCGGGGCCTGACTACAATGAGCAGTTCTTC	CASSLGLAGPDYNEQFF
TRBD1	TRBV7-9	TRBJ1-5	-	TGTGCCAGCAGCTTAGACGCTGGGCAGGGGGTTCAGCCCCAGCATTTT	CASSLDAGQGVQPQHF
TRBD2	TRBV19	TRBJ2-1	-	TGTGCCAGTAGTTTGACTAGCGGGGGGGCCTTGAATGAGCAGTTCTTC	CASSLTSGGALNEQFF
-	TRBV6-5	TRBJ1-3	few	TGTGCCAGCGGCAACCCCCCCTCTGGAAACACCATATATTTT	CASGNPPSGNTIYF
TRBD1	TRBV6-1	TRBJ1-4	-	TGTGCCAGCAGGGTGACAGGGATAAGCGAAAAACTGTTTTTT	CASRVTGISEKLFF
-	TRBV28	TRBJ2-6	-	TGTGCCAGCAGTTTGGGGGGGGGCAGGGTTCGCTCTGGGGCCAACGTCCTGACTTTC	CASSLGGGRVRSGANVLTF
TRBD1	TRBV29-1	TRBJ1-3	-	TGCAGCGTCGTTGAGACAGGGGCTGGAAACACCATATATTTT	CSVVETGAGNTIYF
-	TRBV7-9	TRBJ1-1	once	TGTGCCAGCAGCCAACAGGGTAAGAACACTGAAGCTTTCTTT	CASSQQGKNTEAFF
-	TRBV30	TRBJ1-4	-	TGTGCCTCGAGGAGGGTTGGGGAAAAACTGTTTTTT	CASRRVGEKLFF
TRBD2	TRBV28	TRBJ2-7	-	TGTGCCAGCAGTTTATCGGCGGGAGGGCCCTACGAGCAGTACTTC	CASSLSAGGPYEQYF
TRBD2	TRBV4-2	TRBJ2-1	-	TGTGCCAGCAGCCCTAGACTAGCGGGGGGCTATGTTGGTTCGGGGGGTGAGCAGTTCTTC	CASSPRLAGGYVGSGGEQFF
-	TRBV5-5	TRBJ2-7	-	TGTGCCAGCAGCTGGGGAGTGGGCGAGCAGTACTTC	CASSWGVGEQYF
-	TRBV9	TRBJ1-2	-	TGTGCCAGCAGCGCGAACCCTGGACAGCCCTATGGCTACACCTTC	CASSANPGQPYGYTF
-	TRBV28	TRBJ1-1	-	TGTGCCAGCAGTTTAGGGCCGAACACTGAAGCTTTCTTT	CASSLGPNTEAFF
TRBD1	TRBV7-2	TRBJ1-2	-	TGTGCCAGCAGCTTAACCGGGACAGGCCTGGGGACCACCTTC	CASSLTGTGLGTTF
TRBD2	TRBV5-1	TRBJ2-1	-	TGCGCCAGCAGCTTGACCCTAGCGGGAGCGAGCGATGAGCAGTTCTTC	CASSLTLAGASDEQFF
TRBD1	TRBV4-2	TRBJ1-6	-	TGTGCCAGCAGCCACCCGGACAGGGCCTCTAGGGCGTCCTTCAGCTCCTATAATTCACCCCTCCACTTT	CASSHPDRASRASFSSYNSPLHF
TRBD2	TRBV13	TRBJ2-1	-	TGTGCCAGCAGCTTGGGACTAGCGGCCCCCGGCAATGAGCAGTTCTTC	CASSLGLAAPGNEQFF
-	TRBV11-2	TRBJ1-6	-	TGTGCCAGCAGCTTAGGGGTTCGGCGGCAGGGGAAACTTCCCTCACCCCTCCACTTT	CASSLGVRRQGKLPSPLHF
-	TRBV4-3	TRBJ2-7	-	TGCGCCAGCAGCCAAGATCCCGCCGAGGCAGCCCTCTCCTACGAGCAGTACTTC	CASSQDPAEAALSYEQYF
-	TRBV5-1	TRBJ2-5	-	TGCGCCAGCAGCCTCCGGACTCGACAAGAGACCCAGTACTTC	CASSLRTRQETQYF
-	TRBV29-1	TRBJ1-1	-	TGCAGCGCCCTGACAGGAGTAAACACTGAAGCTTTCTTT	CSALTGVNTEAFF
-	TRBV6-6	TRBJ1-5	-	TGTGCCAGCAGATACCCCGCGGGGAGCAATCAGCCCCAGCATTTT	CASRYPAGSNQPQHF
TRBD1	TRBV9	TRBJ2-1	-	TGTGCCAGCAGCGTGGACAGGGACAATGAGCAGTTCTTC	CASSVDRDNEQFF
-	TRBV7-9	TRBJ1-4	-	TGTGCCAGCAGCCCCCTGAGAGGGATCCGTGAAAAACTGTTTTTT	CASSPLRGIREKLFF
-	TRBV6-5	TRBJ1-5	-	TGTGCCAGCAGTGGGCAGAAGGGCAATCAGCCCCAGCATTTT	CASSGQKGNQPQHF
TRBD1	TRBV4-2	TRBJ1-2	-	TGTGCCAGCAGCCAACCCTCAGGGGGCAGGCCCGATAACTATGGCTACACCTTC	CASSQPSGGRPDNYGYTF
TRBD1	TRBV23-1	TRBJ2-2	-	TGCGCCAGCAGTCAATCGGCAGGGGGTGAGAACACCGGGGAGCTGTTTTTT	CASSQSAGGENTGELFF
TRBD2	TRBV19	TRBJ2-1	few	TGTGCCAGTAGTATTGGACTAGCGAGCAATGAGCAGTTCTTC	CASSIGLASNEQFF
TRBD1	TRBV5-1	TRBJ1-5	-	TGCGCCAGCAGCTGGGGGACAGGGGATCAGCCCCAGCATTTT	CASSWGTGDQPQHF
-	TRBV7-3	TRBJ2-2	-	TGTGCCAGCGGCCTTGGGGGCTCCGGGGAGCTGTTTTTT	CASGLGGSGELFF
-	TRBV2	TRBJ1-2	-	TGTGCCAGCAGACTATATGGCTACACCTTC	CASRLYGYTF
-	TRBV2	TRBJ1-2	-	TGTGCCAGCAGTGAAGGACAGACAGGCTACACCTTC	CASSEGQTGYTF
-	TRBV4-3	TRBJ2-7	few	TGCGCCAGCAGCCAAGATCTGCGAGGAGACTACGAGCAGTACTTC	CASSQDLRGDYEQYF
-	TRBV18	TRBJ1-2	few	TGTGCCAGCTCACTCCAGCAGGCCGCAGACTATGGCTACACCTTC	CASSLQQAADYGYTF
TRBD1	TRBV27	TRBJ1-2	-	TGTGCCAGCAGTTTATCGATAAGGGGACAGGGGGTCGACTATGGCTACACCTTC	CASSLSIRGQGVDYGYTF
TRBD1	TRBV5-1	TRBJ2-5	-	TGCGCCAGCAGCTTGGCAGGGGGCGCGGAGACCCAGTACTTC	CASSLAGGAETQYF